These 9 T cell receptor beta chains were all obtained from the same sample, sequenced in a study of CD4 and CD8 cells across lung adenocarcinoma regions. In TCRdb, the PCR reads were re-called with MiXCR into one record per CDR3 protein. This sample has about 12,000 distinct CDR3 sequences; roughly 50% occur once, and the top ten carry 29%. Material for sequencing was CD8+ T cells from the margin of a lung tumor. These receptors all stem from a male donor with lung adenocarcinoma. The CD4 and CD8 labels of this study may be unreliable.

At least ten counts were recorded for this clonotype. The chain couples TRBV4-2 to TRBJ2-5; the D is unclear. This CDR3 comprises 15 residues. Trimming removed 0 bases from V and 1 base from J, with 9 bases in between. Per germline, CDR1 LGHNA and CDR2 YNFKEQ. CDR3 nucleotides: TGTGCCAGCAGCCAAGAGGGGAATGCCCAAGAGACCCAGTACTTC. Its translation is CASSQEGNAQETQYF.

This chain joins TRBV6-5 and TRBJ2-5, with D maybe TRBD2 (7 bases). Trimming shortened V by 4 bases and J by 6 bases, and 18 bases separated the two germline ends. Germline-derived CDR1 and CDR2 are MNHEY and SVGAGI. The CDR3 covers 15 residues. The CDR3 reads CASSFGGRDRKTQYF. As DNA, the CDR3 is TGTGCCAGCAGTTTCGGGGGGCGTGACCGAAAGACCCAGTACTTC.

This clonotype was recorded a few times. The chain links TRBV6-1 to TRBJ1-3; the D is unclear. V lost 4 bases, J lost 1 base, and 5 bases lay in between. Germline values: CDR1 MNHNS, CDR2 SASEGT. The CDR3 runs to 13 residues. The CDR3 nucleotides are TGTGCCAGCAGTGGGACTTCTGGAAACACCATATATTTT. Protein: CASSGTSGNTIYF.

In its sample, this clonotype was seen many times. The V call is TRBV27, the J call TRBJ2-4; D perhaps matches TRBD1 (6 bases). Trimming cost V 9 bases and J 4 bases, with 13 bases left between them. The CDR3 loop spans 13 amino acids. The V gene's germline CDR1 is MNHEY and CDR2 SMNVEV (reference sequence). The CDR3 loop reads CARSPGQKNIQYF. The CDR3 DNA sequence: TGTGCCAGGTCCCCGGGACAAAAAAACATTCAGTACTTC.

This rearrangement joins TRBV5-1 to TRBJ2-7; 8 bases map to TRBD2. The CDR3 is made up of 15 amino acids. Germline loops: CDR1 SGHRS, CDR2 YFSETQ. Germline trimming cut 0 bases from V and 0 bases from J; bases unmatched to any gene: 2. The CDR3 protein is CASSLDGTSSYEQYF. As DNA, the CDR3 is TGCGCCAGCAGCTTGGATGGGACTAGCTCCTACGAGCAGTACTTC.

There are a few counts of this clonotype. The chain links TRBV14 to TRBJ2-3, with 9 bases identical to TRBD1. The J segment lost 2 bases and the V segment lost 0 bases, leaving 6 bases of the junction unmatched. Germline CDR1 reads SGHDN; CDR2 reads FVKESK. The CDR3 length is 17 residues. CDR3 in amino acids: CASSQEFWTGVTDTQYF. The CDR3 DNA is TGTGCCAGCAGCCAAGAATTCTGGACAGGGGTCACAGATACGCAGTATTTT.

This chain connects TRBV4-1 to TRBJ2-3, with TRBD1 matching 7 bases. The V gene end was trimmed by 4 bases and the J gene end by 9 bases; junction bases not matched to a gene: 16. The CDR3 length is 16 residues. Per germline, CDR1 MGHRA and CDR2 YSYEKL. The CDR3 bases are TGCGCCAGCAGCCGAGAAACTACAGGGGCCCCAATCACGCAGTATTTT. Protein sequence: CASSRETTGAPITQYF.

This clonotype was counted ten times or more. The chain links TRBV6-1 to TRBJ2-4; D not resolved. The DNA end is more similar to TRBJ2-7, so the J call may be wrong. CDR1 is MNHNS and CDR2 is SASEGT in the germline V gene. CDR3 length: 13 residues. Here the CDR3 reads CASSEGQTYEQYF. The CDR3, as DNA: TGTGCCAGCAGTGAGGGTCAGACCTACGAGCAGTACTTC.

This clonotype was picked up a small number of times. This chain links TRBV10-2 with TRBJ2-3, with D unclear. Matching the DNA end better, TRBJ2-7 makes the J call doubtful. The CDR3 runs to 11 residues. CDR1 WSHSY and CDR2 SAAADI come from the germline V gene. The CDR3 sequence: CASSDTDTQYF. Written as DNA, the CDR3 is TGCGCCAGCAGTGACACAGATACGCAGTACTTC.